The source of this T cell receptor beta chain is a study of blood T cell repertoires in COVID-19. Study summary: COVID-19 samples collected from the United States, Italy and Spain covered acute and convalescent phases. T cells, B-cell-depleted T cells, or PBMCs provided the cDNA or gDNA that served as material.

J was trimmed by 4 bases and V by 0 bases; bases with no gene match: 2. The CDR3 extends over 14 amino acids. Germline lookup yields CDR1 LGHDT and CDR2 YNNKEL (reference sequence). Original processing methods: Reference gene primers were amplified, and this amplification served to estimate nucleated cell counts. Sequencing was performed with immunoSEQ multiplex PCR; in TCRdb, only in-frame clones are kept and a portion is missing. V and J calls and clone size follow that table, whereas D and trimming were derived from the DNA. The sample includes roughly 39,000 clones, over 75% seen only once; the top ten take 7% to 9.5%.

The source of this sequence is a man between 25 and 39 years old with active or convalescent COVID-19. The V and J genes are TRBV3-1 (or the pseudogene TRBV3-2) and TRBJ1-2, with TRBD1 matching over 7 bases. The sequencing sample was made of peripheral blood. The DNA for the CDR3 is TGTGCCAGCAGCCAAGATGGGACAGTCTATGGCTACACCTTC. Encoded protein: CASSQDGTVYGYTF.